The 30 T cell receptor beta chains given below trace back to one sample, sequenced in a study of T cells in localized non-small cell lung cancer. The method was immunoSEQ multiplex PCR; TCRdb's version includes in-frame clones alone and lacks a portion of them. This table holds 86,000 or so clones, 80% to 90% found once. The specimen comprised peripheral blood, sampled before any cancer treatment. Every receptor here comes from a man aged 40 to 75 with stage I lung adenocarcinoma.

V and J are TRBV10-1 and TRBJ2-7; unclear D gene. Trimming took 2 bases from V and 5 from J, leaving 16 bases between them. Per germline, CDR1 WNHNN and CDR2 SYGVQD (reference sequence). The CDR3 loop spans 15 amino acids. CDR3 nucleotide sequence: TGCGCCAGCAGTGAGAGTCCGGCCGACCTTCACGAGCAGTACTTC. It codes for CASSESPADLHEQYF.

This clone appeared a single time. This chain joins TRBV10-1 and TRBJ2-5; TRBD2 aligns across 11 bases. After removal of 3 bases from V and 5 bases from J, the junction contained 11 bases not matched to a gene. Germline V gene sequence: CDR1 WNHNN, CDR2 SYGVQD (reference sequence). The CDR3 loop spans 17 amino acids. The CDR3 spells CASSDRRSGRARETQYF. In DNA, the CDR3 is TGCGCCAGCAGTGACCGTCGTAGCGGGAGGGCCAGGGAGACCCAGTACTTC.

The V and J genes are TRBV11-2 and TRBJ1-1; a weak D match, TRBD1 (5 bases). The CDR3 spans 20 residues. The V gene lost 0 bases and the J gene lost 0 bases, with 23 bases spanning the gap. Per the germline V gene, CDR1 is SGHAT and CDR2 is FQNNGV. CDR3 DNA: TGTGCCAGCAGCTTAGAACGAGGGGTAAGGGGCTGGTCTTTGAACACTGAAGCTTTCTTT. It is translated as CASSLERGVRGWSLNTEAFF.

The rearrangement uses TRBV7-9 and TRBJ1-2; D is unclear. Germline V gene sequence: CDR1 SEHNR, CDR2 FQNEAQ (reference sequence). The CDR3 loop spans 13 amino acids. V was clipped by 7 bases and J by 1 base, with 10 bases between them. The CDR3 spells CASTPIVNYGYTF. CDR3 bases: TGTGCCAGCACCCCGATAGTTAACTATGGCTACACCTTC. Using reference TRBV7-9 and TRBJ1-2 for the parts outside the CDR3, the full variable domain is DTGVSQNPRHKITKRGQNVTFRCDPISEHNRLYWYRQTLGQGPEFLTYFQNEAQLEKSRLLSDRFSAERPKGSFSTLEIQRTEQGDSAMYLCASTPIVNYGYTFGSGTRLTVV.

In its sample, this clone was seen once. The gene calls are TRBV6-6 and TRBJ1-2; tentative D call: TRBD1 (5 bases). V dropped 0 bases and J dropped 5 bases, with 13 bases sitting between them. Germline lookup yields CDR1 MNHNY and CDR2 SVGAGI (reference sequence). The length of the CDR3 is 15 residues. The CDR3 is CASSYSPGRDYGYTF. The DNA of the CDR3 is TGTGCCAGCAGTTACTCCCCCGGCAGGGATTATGGCTACACCTTC.

The V gene is TRBV7-2, the J gene TRBJ1-1, with a weak D call TRBD1 (6 bases). Trimming took 4 bases from V and 0 from J, leaving 12 bases between them. This CDR3 comprises 15 residues. CDR1 is SGHTA, CDR2 FQGNSA, per germline. The CDR3 region is CASSSLQGVNTEAFF. Written as DNA, the CDR3 is TGTGCCAGCAGCTCGTTACAGGGTGTGAACACTGAAGCTTTCTTT.

This chain links TRBV7-3 with TRBJ1-6; TRBD1 might be the D (6 bases). The V end lost 5 bases, the J end lost 5 bases, and 10 bases lay between the germline ends. CDR1 SGHTA and CDR2 FQGTGA come from the germline V gene. The CDR3 length is 14 residues. This CDR3 reads CASSIQGNNSPLHF. CDR3 bases: TGTGCCAGCAGCATACAGGGAAATAATTCACCCCTCCACTTT.

This clone was counted once. This sequence joins TRBV6-6 and TRBJ2-5; D call uncertain. V was clipped by 6 bases and J by 3 bases, with 14 bases between them. CDR1 and CDR2 from the germline V gene are MNHNY and SVGAGI (reference sequence). The CDR3 is made up of 14 amino acids. DNA for the CDR3: TGTGCCAGCAGCCGAGCCCTCCAGGAAGAGACCCAGTACTTC. This codes for CASSRALQEETQYF.

The chain uses TRBV7-2 and TRBJ1-5; the D gene is possibly TRBD1 (6 bases). CDR1 is SGHTA and CDR2 is FQGNSA in the germline V gene. Between the trimmed V and J ends, which lost 3 bases and 4 bases, there was a span of 13 bases. This CDR3 has 15 residues. The chain's CDR3 is CASSFGGRGNQPQHF. DNA for the CDR3: TGTGCCAGCAGCTTCGGGGGGCGAGGGAATCAGCCCCAGCATTTT.

The rearrangement joins TRBV4-2 to TRBJ2-7, with TRBD2 matching over 10 bases. The CDR3 loop spans 14 amino acids. The V and J ends lost 0 bases and 11 bases, in that order; junction bases with no gene match: 7. Per germline, CDR1 LGHNA and CDR2 YNFKEQ. The CDR3, as DNA: TGTGCCAGCAGCCAAGAATTTCTAGCGGGAGAGGAGTACTTC. Its translation is CASSQEFLAGEEYF.

The chain joins TRBV5-4 to TRBJ2-7; D may be TRBD1 or TRBD2 (5 bases each). The CDR3 consists of 14 residues. Germline assignment: CDR1 SGHNT and CDR2 YYREEE (reference sequence). Trimming took off 3 bases at V and 3 bases at J, with 13 bases between the two ends. The CDR3 region is CASSSGTDIYEQYF. In nucleotides, the CDR3 is TGTGCCAGCAGCTCCGGGACCGATATCTACGAGCAGTACTTC.

The V and J genes are TRBV4-2 and TRBJ2-7; TRBD2 agrees at 11 bases. After removal of 7 bases from V and 1 base from J, the junction contained 9 bases not matched to a gene. CDR1 is LGHNA, CDR2 YNFKEQ, per germline. This CDR3 contains 16 residues. The CDR3 loop is CASTTGTSGNSYEQYF. The CDR3 nucleotides are TGTGCCAGCACGACGGGGACTAGCGGCAATTCCTACGAGCAGTACTTC.

The chain recombines TRBV2 with TRBJ1-4; no clear D. The CDR3 has 15 amino acids. Germline V gene lookup returns CDR1 SNHLY and CDR2 FYNNEI. V was trimmed by 2 bases and J by 3 bases, leaving 10 bases between them. CDR3 loop: CASSESGGPNEKLFF. The CDR3 nucleotides read TGTGCCAGCAGTGAAAGTGGAGGGCCTAATGAAAAACTGTTTTTT.

The rearrangement uses TRBV6-6 and TRBJ1-6, with D possibly TRBD1 on 6 matching bases. CDR1 and CDR2 (germline): MNHNY, SVGAGI (reference sequence). Trimming left V 6 bases short and J 1 base short, with 10 bases between. The CDR3 is 15 residues long. The CDR3 bases are TGTGCCAGCAGACAGGGTTTTTCCTATAATTCACCCCTCCACTTT. Translating it yields CASRQGFSYNSPLHF.

The chain is built from TRBV5-1 and TRBJ1-2, with TRBD1 matching over 7 bases. V gave up 2 bases and J gave up 6 bases; unmatched junction bases: 7. Germline lookup yields CDR1 SGHRS and CDR2 YFSETQ. This CDR3 has 14 residues. The CDR3 protein is CASSLLTGEDGYTF. CDR3 sequence (DNA): TGCGCCAGCAGCTTACTAACAGGGGAAGATGGCTACACCTTC.

CDR3 region: CASSFGGDHQETQYF. DNA for the CDR3: TGTGCCAGCAGCTTCGGTGGGGACCACCAAGAGACCCAGTACTTC. The V call is TRBV5-8, the J call TRBJ2-5; D is perhaps TRBD1 or TRBD2 (5 bases each). CDR1 SGHTS and CDR2 YDEGEE come from the germline V gene. The ends were cut back, 2 bases at V and 0 bases at J, with 11 bases in the middle. The CDR3 length is 15 residues.

The chain joins TRBV27 to TRBJ1-5, with TRBD1 matching 7 bases. V was pared by 6 bases and J by 0 bases, with 5 bases of the junction left unmatched. The CDR3 runs 15 residues. Germline V gene data show CDR1 as MNHEY and CDR2 as SMNVEV (reference sequence). This chain's CDR3 is CASRRGQISNQPQHF. CDR3 in DNA: TGTGCCAGCAGGAGGGGACAGATTAGCAATCAGCCCCAGCATTTT.

The chain couples TRBV28 to TRBJ2-7; no definite D call. This CDR3 has 14 residues. Germline V gives CDR1 MDHEN, CDR2 SYDVKM. V shed 5 bases and J shed 6 bases, with 17 bases lying between them. The DNA of the CDR3 is TGTGCCAGCAGTGCTACTGTCCGGAGTGGCGAGCAGTACTTC. Translating it yields CASSATVRSGEQYF.

The CDR3 DNA sequence: TGTGCCAGCAGCCCCCGAGCGGGGGGTGGGGGGGCAGATACGCAGTATTTT. The encoded protein is CASSPRAGGGGADTQYF. The chain uses TRBV7-2 and TRBJ2-3, with 9 bases aligning to TRBD2. Germline CDR1 SGHTA, CDR2 FQGNSA. Unmatched junction bases numbered 13, after V lost 5 bases and J lost 4 bases. This CDR3 region has 17 residues.

The chain has TRBV18 and TRBJ2-1; no clear D gene. CDR1 is KGHSH and CDR2 is LQKENI in the germline V gene. The germline V and J ends were trimmed by 3 bases and 5 bases, with 11 bases remaining between them. This CDR3 spans 14 amino acids. CDR3 DNA sequence: TGTGCCAGCTCACCGGTTGTAGGGCACAATGAGCAGTTCTTC. Translating it yields CASSPVVGHNEQFF.

The J gene is TRBJ1-4, the V gene TRBV21-1. TRBV21-1 is a listed pseudogene. This CDR3 has 17 residues. The CDR3 here is CASSNGRHDSTNEKLFF. The CDR3 DNA reads as TGTGCCAGCAGCAATGGTAGGCACGACTCAACTAATGAAAAACTGTTTTTT.

The chain joins TRBV27 to TRBJ2-2, with a weak D call TRBD1 (5 bases). V was shortened by 6 bases and J by 3 bases, with 11 bases between the two germline ends. The CDR3 is made up of 14 amino acids. CDR1 MNHEY and CDR2 SMNVEV come from the germline V gene (reference sequence). The CDR3 coding sequence is TGTGCCAGCAGGGGGCCTTGGGACACCGGGGAGCTGTTTTTT. Residues: CASRGPWDTGELFF.

This chain joins TRBV5-6 and TRBJ2-7; either TRBD1 or TRBD2 may supply D (5 bases each). V dropped 2 bases and J dropped 2 bases, with 11 bases sitting between them. This CDR3 region has 14 residues. The germline gives CDR1 SGHDT, CDR2 YYEEEE. The chain's CDR3 is CASSFAWDAYEQYF. The CDR3 DNA is TGTGCCAGCAGCTTTGCATGGGACGCCTACGAGCAGTACTTC.

This chain connects TRBV11-2 to TRBJ1-1, with D possibly TRBD1 on 5 matching bases. Trimming removed 1 base at V and 3 bases at J, with 9 bases between. This CDR3 comprises 14 residues. Germline V lookup: CDR1 SGHAT, CDR2 FQNNGV. In DNA form, the CDR3 reads TGTGCCAGCAGCTTAGTAGGAGGGGACACTGAAGCTTTCTTT. The encoded protein is CASSLVGGDTEAFF.

This clone was counted once. The chain recombines TRBV2 with TRBJ2-2; TRBD1 matches 8 bases. The CDR3 has 13 residues. The germline gives CDR1 SNHLY, CDR2 FYNNEI. V lost 6 bases to trimming and J lost 3 bases; unmatched junction nucleotides: 0. CDR3 residues: CASRQGDTGELFF. DNA of the CDR3: TGTGCCAGCAGACAGGGGGACACCGGGGAGCTGTTTTTT.

The V and J genes are TRBV15 and TRBJ2-5; D tentatively fits TRBD1 or TRBD2 (5 bases each). Trimming stripped 0 bases from V and 5 bases from J, with 13 bases between. Per the germline V gene, CDR1 is LNHNV and CDR2 is YYDKDF (reference sequence). The CDR3 loop spans 15 amino acids. The CDR3 is CATSRDVGGLETQYF. In nucleotides, the CDR3 is TGTGCCACCAGCAGAGATGTTGGGGGATTGGAGACCCAGTACTTC.

V gene TRBV7-2 combines with J gene TRBJ2-3; TRBD2 aligns across 9 bases. In germline, CDR1 is SGHTA, CDR2 FQGNSA. The V segment lost 3 bases and the J segment 0 bases; nucleotides outside the gene matches: 4. The CDR3 extends over 16 amino acids. CDR3 protein: CASSLTSGSSTDTQYF. As DNA, the CDR3 is TGTGCCAGCAGCTTGACTAGCGGATCTAGCACAGATACGCAGTATTTT.

This rearrangement joins TRBV5-1 to TRBJ2-7, with 8 bases fitting TRBD2. The CDR3 sequence is 14 residues long. With 4 bases clipped from V and 7 bases from J, the junction kept 10 bases outside the gene matches. The V gene's germline CDR1 is SGHRS and CDR2 YFSETQ. The CDR3, as DNA: TGCGCCAGCAGCATCGTAGCGGGGTCGGAAGAGCAGTACTTC. Translating it yields CASSIVAGSEEQYF.

A word on this clone: A read error may account for a junction end that differs from germline. Within the sample, other DNA sequences also encode this same CDR3. The gene calls are TRBV28 and TRBJ1-2; D unresolved. CDR1 and CDR2 from the germline V gene are MDHEN and SYDVKM. The CDR3 covers 15 residues. CDR3 sequence reads: CASSPTHTAGYGYTF. The DNA for the CDR3 is TGTGCCAGCAGTCCGACCCATACGGCTGGCTATGGCTACACTTTC.

The chain uses TRBV5-1 and TRBJ1-4; D gene unclear. From germline, CDR1 is SGHRS and CDR2 YFSETQ. The length of the CDR3 is 16 residues. V was clipped by 4 bases and J by 0 bases, with 13 bases between them. CDR3 DNA: TGCGCCAGCAGCCTCTCTGGGCCCGCAACTAATGAAAAACTGTTTTTT. Encoded protein: CASSLSGPATNEKLFF.